This T cell receptor (beta chain) was retrieved from a study of blood T cells in healthy people across ages. Overall study: About one barcoded beta molecule per two T cells came from capture by template switching. Study-wide results and limits: Estimates of diversity drawn from one million T cells were considered underestimates.

Details on this clonotype: The antigen remains unidentified.

Next came a second PCR, run for about 7 to 12 cycles, which used a sample-barcoded 5' primer along with a J-beta primer mix. One entry per CDR3 protein, called by TCRdb with MiXCR from the 5' RACE reads. The table records about 1.4 million distinct CDR3 sequences, 55% to 75% of them present only once. The CDR3 consists of 14 residues. V was trimmed by 7 bases and J by 6 bases, leaving 18 bases between them. In germline, CDR1 is MNHEY, CDR2 SVGEGT. At least 7 million PBMCs were isolated per sample. The chain combines TRBV6-2 or TRBV6-3 with TRBJ2-5; TRBD1 might be the D (6 bases). The specimen was blood. This TCR was sampled from a man younger than 35 in good health. The CDR3, as DNA: TGTGCCAGCACAGAAATCACAGGGCCCAAGACCCAGTACTTC. Protein: CASTEITGPKTQYF.